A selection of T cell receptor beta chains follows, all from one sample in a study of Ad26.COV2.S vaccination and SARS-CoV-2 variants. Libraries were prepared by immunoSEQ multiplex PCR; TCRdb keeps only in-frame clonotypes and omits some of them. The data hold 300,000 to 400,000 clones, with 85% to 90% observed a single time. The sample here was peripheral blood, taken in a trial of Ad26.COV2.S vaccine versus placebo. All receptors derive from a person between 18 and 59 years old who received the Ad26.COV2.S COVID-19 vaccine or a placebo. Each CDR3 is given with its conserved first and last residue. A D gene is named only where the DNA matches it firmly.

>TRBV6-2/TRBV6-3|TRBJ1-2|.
TGTGCCAGCAGTTACGAAGGGGTTTATGGCTACACCTTC
CASSYEGVYGYTF
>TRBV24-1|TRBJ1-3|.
TGTGCCACCAGTGATTTCACTAAGCGGGGCTCTGGAAACACCATATATTTT
CATSDFTKRGSGNTIYF
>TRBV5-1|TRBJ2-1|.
TGCGCCAGCAGCTTGGACAACAATGAGCAGTTCTTC
CASSLDNNEQFF
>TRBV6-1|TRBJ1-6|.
TGTGCCAGCAGTGAAGACCGGGGTTCACCCCTCCACTTT
CASSEDRGSPLHF
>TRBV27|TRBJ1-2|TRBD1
TGTGCCAGCAAAAATTCGGGACAGGGCTACGGCTACACCTTC
CASKNSGQGYGYTF
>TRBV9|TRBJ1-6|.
TGTGCCAGCAGCGGTAGGGGGTCGGGGAATTCACCCCTCCACTTT
CASSGRGSGNSPLHF
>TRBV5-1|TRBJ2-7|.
TGCGCCAGCAGCATGGAGGTGGATAGGTACGAGCAGTACTTC
CASSMEVDRYEQYF
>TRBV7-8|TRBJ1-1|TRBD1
TGTGCCAGCAGCCCGAGAGTGGGGACAGGGAGAGACACTGAAGCTTTCTTT
CASSPRVGTGRDTEAFF
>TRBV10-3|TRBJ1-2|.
TGTGCCATCAGCGCCCAGGAAAACTATGGCTACACCTTC
CAISAQENYGYTF
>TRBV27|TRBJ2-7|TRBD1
TGTGCCAGCAGTCAGGGGGCAAAGTGGGAGCAGTACTTC
CASSQGAKWEQYF
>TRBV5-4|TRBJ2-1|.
TGTGCCAGCAGCTTGGCCAGGGGGAGGGCCGACAATGAGCAGTTCTTC
CASSLARGRADNEQFF